This T cell receptor (beta chain) comes out of a study of graft-versus-host responses after intestinal transplantation. Sequencing was performed with immunoSEQ multiplex PCR; in TCRdb, only in-frame clones are kept and a portion is missing. The table lists 90,000 to 150,000 clones, just under 95% of them singletons, with more than 0.1% in the top ten. Germline V gene sequence: CDR1 SGHRS, CDR2 YFSETQ. Trimming pared 2 bases from V and 1 base from J, leaving 9 bases between. This CDR3 contains 14 residues. Regarding this clone: What it recognizes is unknown.

This receptor was taken from a human donor who received an intestinal transplant. This sample comprised unstimulated CD4+ T cells sorted from spleen or lymph node cells, obtained before intestinal transplant. The V call is TRBV5-1, the J call TRBJ2-5, with D perhaps matching TRBD1 (6 bases). CDR3 in amino acids: CASSLQGTQETQYF. The CDR3, as DNA: TGCGCCAGCAGCTTACAGGGTACCCAAGAGACCCAGTACTTC.